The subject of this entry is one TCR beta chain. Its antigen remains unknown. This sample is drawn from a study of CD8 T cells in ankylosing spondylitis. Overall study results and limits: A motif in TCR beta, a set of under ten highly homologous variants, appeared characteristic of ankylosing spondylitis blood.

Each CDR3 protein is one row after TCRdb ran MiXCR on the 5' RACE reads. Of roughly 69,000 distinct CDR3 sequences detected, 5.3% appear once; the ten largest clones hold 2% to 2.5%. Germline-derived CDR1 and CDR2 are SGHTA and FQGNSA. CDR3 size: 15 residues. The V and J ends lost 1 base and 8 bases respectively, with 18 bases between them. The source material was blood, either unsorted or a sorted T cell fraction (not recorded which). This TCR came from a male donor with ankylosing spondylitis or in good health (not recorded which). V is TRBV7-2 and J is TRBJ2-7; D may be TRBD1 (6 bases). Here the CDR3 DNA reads TGTGCCAGCAGCTTAGGTGGTGGGACAACGACCAAGCAGTACTTC. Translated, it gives CASSLGGGTTTKQYF.